This entry lists 29 T cell receptor beta chains sequenced from one sample in a study of vaccination effects on CD4 cells after COVID-19. These TCRs' antigens remain unknown. Upon completion of 10 to 11 days in culture, CD4+ T cells were isolated. Every participant took two doses of the BNT162b2 or mRNA-1273 vaccine. Generated by immunoSEQ multiplex PCR, the TCRdb table keeps only in-frame clones and is missing some. The sample holds just under 75,000 clones, roughly 75% seen once. The sample here was CD4+ T cells from PBMCs cultured without peptide, taken after COVID-19 vaccination. These receptors were obtained from a human donor who received a COVID-19 vaccine.

This clone appeared once. The chain is built from TRBV4-1 and TRBJ1-6, with a weak D call TRBD1 (5 bases). The V end was cut by 1 base, the J end by 0 bases, with 10 bases between. Germline lookup yields CDR1 MGHRA and CDR2 YSYEKL. CDR3 size: 17 residues. The CDR3 nucleotides are TGCGCCAGCAGCCAAGCCAGGGCGAGCTCCTATAATTCACCCCTCCACTTT. Translated, it gives CASSQARASSYNSPLHF.

The chain carries TRBV3-1 (or the pseudogene TRBV3-2) and TRBJ1-2, with TRBD1 matching over 9 bases. Germline CDR1 is LGHDT and CDR2 is YNNKEL (reference sequence). CDR3 length equals 16 residues. Trimming took 1 base from V and 4 from J; bases not matched to a gene: 7. The CDR3 loop reads CASSQGQGDPFYGYTF. The DNA for the CDR3 is TGTGCCAGCAGCCAAGGACAGGGGGATCCCTTCTATGGCTACACCTTC.

This chain connects TRBV4-1 to TRBJ2-1; 9 nucleotides agree with TRBD1. The CDR3 contains 16 residues. V dropped 0 bases and J dropped 8; count of bases not matched to a gene: 8. Germline CDR1 MGHRA, CDR2 YSYEKL. CDR3 amino acids: CASSQESGTGYHEQFF. CDR3 nucleotide sequence: TGCGCCAGCAGCCAAGAGAGTGGGACAGGGTATCATGAGCAGTTCTTC.

This chain connects TRBV7-2 to TRBJ2-4; D tentatively fits TRBD1 or TRBD2 (6 bases each). The V gene lost 5 bases and the J gene lost 3 bases, with 14 bases spanning the gap. The CDR3 runs 15 residues. Germline V gives CDR1 SGHTA, CDR2 FQGNSA. CDR3 bases: TGTGCCAGCAGCCCCCGGGGGCTGGGCAAAAACATTCAGTACTTC. Amino acids: CASSPRGLGKNIQYF.

This sequence joins TRBV10-3 and TRBJ1-2; D not certain. Per the germline V gene, CDR1 is ENHRY and CDR2 is SYGVKD. With 2 bases removed from V and 7 bases from J, the gap between germline ends came to 14 bases. The CDR3 sequence is 14 residues long. The DNA of the CDR3 is TGTGCCATCAGTGAGCGAATTTCTCCCCCTGGCTACACCTTC. Protein sequence: CAISERISPPGYTF.

The CDR3 loop is CASSLGLDGGELFF. In DNA, the CDR3 is TGTGCCAGCAGCTTAGGACTAGACGGCGGGGAGCTGTTTTTT. This sequence joins TRBV7-2 and TRBJ2-2; TRBD2 is a possible D gene (6 bases). Trimming took off 1 base at V and 7 bases at J, with 10 bases between the two ends. Germline V gives CDR1 SGHTA, CDR2 FQGNSA. The CDR3 extends over 14 amino acids. Combining the CDR3 with reference TRBV7-2 and TRBJ2-2 gives the whole variable domain GAGVSQSPSNKVTEKGKDVELRCDPISGHTALYWYRQSLGQGLEFLIYFQGNSAPDKSGLPSDRFSAERTGGSVSTLTIQRTQQEDSAVYLCASSLGLDGGELFFGEGSRLTVL.

The chain joins TRBV25-1 to TRBJ1-5; possible D gene TRBD1, 5 bases. The V end was cut by 3 bases, the J end by 3 bases, with 6 bases between. The CDR3 runs 13 residues. The germline V gene has CDR1 MGHDK and CDR2 SYGVNS. CDR3 nucleotide sequence: TGTGCCAGCAGTGAGACAGTCAATCAGCCCCAGCATTTT. This gives the protein CASSETVNQPQHF.

The V call is TRBV4-1, the J call TRBJ1-5; D gene unclear. Trimming shortened V by 1 base and J by 2 bases, and 18 bases separated the two germline ends. Germline V gene sequence: CDR1 MGHRA, CDR2 YSYEKL. The CDR3 sequence is 18 residues long. CDR3 nucleotides: TGCGCCAGCAGCCAAGCGCTGATGGGGTTTAGGGGCAATCAGCCCCAGCATTTT. Its protein is CASSQALMGFRGNQPQHF.

This sequence joins TRBV3-1 (or the pseudogene TRBV3-2) and TRBJ2-7; D is possibly TRBD1 or TRBD2 (6 bases each). This CDR3 has 14 amino acids. V dropped 0 bases and J dropped 6 bases, with 12 bases sitting between them. Germline V CDR1 and CDR2: LGHDT, YNNKEL (reference sequence). CDR3 sequence (DNA): TGTGCCAGCAGCCAAGATGGAGGGGGGAGCGAGCAGTACGTC. This translates into CASSQDGGGSEQYV.

The chain is built from TRBV12-3 or TRBV12-4 and TRBJ2-5; D is unclear. V shed 3 bases and J shed 3 bases, with 5 bases lying between them. CDR3 length equals 12 residues. CDR3 in amino acids: CASSFAKETQYF. The CDR3 DNA follows: TGTGCCAGCAGTTTTGCGAAAGAGACCCAGTACTTC.

The V call is TRBV11-2, the J call TRBJ2-7; 10 nucleotides line up with TRBD2. Per the germline V gene, CDR1 is SGHAT and CDR2 is FQNNGV. V trimming: 0 bases; J trimming: 4 bases; junction bases outside the gene matches: 6. CDR3 size: 16 residues. As DNA, the CDR3 is TGTGCCAGCAGCTTAGATGCCGGGACTAGCGCTTACGAGCAGTACGTC. The encoded protein is CASSLDAGTSAYEQYV.

V and J are TRBV11-1 and TRBJ2-1; D may be TRBD1 or TRBD2 (5 bases each). CDR3 length: 14 residues. Germline CDR1 SGHAT, CDR2 FQDESV (reference sequence). Trimming removed 7 bases from V and 6 bases from J, with 16 bases in between. Written as DNA, the CDR3 is TGTGCCAGCACCAGGGACCCCACGATCAATGAGCAGTTCTTC. This gives the protein CASTRDPTINEQFF.

This clone was recorded a few times. The J gene is TRBJ1-2, the V gene TRBV6-5, with D possibly TRBD1 on 6 matching bases. Between the trimmed V and J ends, which lost 8 bases and 4 bases, there was a span of 11 bases. Germline V lookup: CDR1 MNHEY, CDR2 SVGAGI. The CDR3 sequence is 12 residues long. DNA of the CDR3: TGTGCCAGCCATAAAGGGGGCTATGGCTACACCTTC. As protein: CASHKGGYGYTF.

CDR3 sequence (DNA): TGTGCCAGTACTCTCCGACCGACTAGCTCCTATAATTCACCCCTCCACTTT. Translation gives CASTLRPTSSYNSPLHF. V gene TRBV19 combines with J gene TRBJ1-6; D call uncertain. The V gene's germline CDR1 is LNHDA and CDR2 SQIVND (reference sequence). Deletions cut 7 bases from V and 0 bases from J, with 16 bases between. The CDR3 loop spans 17 amino acids.

This chain joins TRBV19 and TRBJ1-1, with 8 bases fitting TRBD1. J gave up 2 bases and V 4 bases, and 12 bases lay outside the gene matches. The CDR3 is 17 amino acids. The germline gives CDR1 LNHDA, CDR2 SQIVND (reference sequence). The CDR3 DNA sequence: TGTGCCAGTAGTAGACTTTTTCAGGGGGCCTTAAACACTGAAGCTTTCTTT. Its translation is CASSRLFQGALNTEAFF.

The chain recombines TRBV19 with TRBJ2-6; perhaps TRBD1 as D (6 bases). V was shortened by 7 bases and J by 0 bases, with 16 bases between the two germline ends. The germline V gene has CDR1 LNHDA and CDR2 SQIVND (reference sequence). The CDR3 length is 17 residues. CDR3 sequence: CASTQGYSNSGANVLTF. As DNA, the CDR3 is TGTGCCAGTACCCAGGGGTACTCCAACTCTGGGGCCAACGTCCTGACTTTC.

The chain recombines TRBV19 with TRBJ2-2, with 9 bases lining up with TRBD1. The CDR3 has 17 residues. Germline CDR1 is LNHDA and CDR2 is SQIVND (reference sequence). V dropped 4 bases and J dropped 6; count of bases not matched to a gene: 12. CDR3: CASSTIPGQGSSGELFF. CDR3 sequence (DNA): TGTGCCAGTAGTACAATACCGGGACAGGGAAGTTCCGGGGAGCTGTTTTTT.

The chain uses TRBV24-1 and TRBJ2-1; 9 bases align to TRBD1. Germline CDR1 and CDR2: KGHDR and SFDVKD. The CDR3 is made up of 16 amino acids. Trimming cost V 3 bases and J 5 bases; bases outside gene matches: 7. The CDR3 coding sequence is TGTGCCACCAGTGATCCGGGACAGGGTTTTCACAATGAGCAGTTCTTC. Its translation: CATSDPGQGFHNEQFF.

The chain carries TRBV4-1 and TRBJ2-5, with D perhaps matching TRBD1 (5 bases). The germline V gene encodes CDR1 MGHRA and CDR2 YSYEKL. The CDR3 has 15 residues. With 0 bases removed from V and 5 bases from J, the gap between germline ends came to 13 bases. CDR3 amino acids: CASSQDYPGRETQYF. CDR3 bases: TGCGCCAGCAGCCAAGATTACCCAGGGCGGGAGACCCAGTACTTC.

CDR3 coding DNA: TGCGCCAGCAGCTTGGTGGCAGCTAGCACAGATACGCAGTATTTT. It encodes CASSLVAASTDTQYF. This chain connects TRBV5-1 to TRBJ2-3; D unresolved. Trimming removed 0 bases at V and 0 bases at J, with 8 bases between. The CDR3 is 15 amino acids. Germline CDR1 reads SGHRS; CDR2 reads YFSETQ.

This chain joins TRBV29-1 and TRBJ1-2, with 8 bases lining up with TRBD1. This CDR3 comprises 14 residues. The V gene's germline CDR1 is SQVTM and CDR2 ANQGSEA. J gave up 11 bases and V 7 bases, and 18 bases lay outside the gene matches. The CDR3 sequence is CSAGQGGSAIPYTF. CDR3 nucleotides: TGCAGCGCCGGACAGGGAGGATCGGCCATACCTTACACCTTC.

The chain has TRBV5-6 and TRBJ1-3; 7 bases line up with TRBD1. The germline gives CDR1 SGHDT, CDR2 YYEEEE. Germline trimming cut 0 bases from V and 4 bases from J; bases unmatched to any gene: 4. The CDR3 has 15 amino acids. The CDR3 reads CASSLAQGGGNTIYF. CDR3 bases: TGTGCCAGCAGCTTGGCGCAGGGGGGGGGAAACACCATATATTTT.

This chain connects TRBV6-6 to TRBJ2-7; 10 bases line up with TRBD2. CDR3 length: 13 residues. CDR1 MNHNY and CDR2 SVGAGI come from the germline V gene (reference sequence). Trimming took 5 bases from V and 10 from J; bases not matched to a gene: 8. The CDR3: CASSAIAGGHQYV. The CDR3 region has the DNA TGTGCCAGCAGTGCCATAGCGGGGGGCCACCAGTACGTC.

The V and J genes are TRBV5-8 and TRBJ2-2, with D tentatively TRBD1 or TRBD2 (5 bases each). Germline V gives CDR1 SGHTS, CDR2 YDEGEE. This CDR3 spans 15 amino acids. V lost 4 bases, J lost 3 bases, and 13 bases lay in between. CDR3 loop: CASSLRDLYTGELFF. CDR3 DNA: TGTGCCAGCAGCCTCCGGGACCTCTACACCGGGGAGCTGTTTTTT.

The chain carries TRBV7-3 and TRBJ1-2; no clear D. Germline V lookup: CDR1 SGHTA, CDR2 FQGTGA. Deletions cut 3 bases from V and 8 bases from J, with 13 bases between. The CDR3 is 13 amino acids. The CDR3 nucleotides are TGTGCCAGCAGCTTTGGGTTAGGGCGCGGCTACACCTTC. This encodes CASSFGLGRGYTF.

The chain links TRBV15 to TRBJ1-1; tentatively, D is TRBD1 (5 bases). Between the trimmed V and J ends, which lost 1 base and 5 bases, there was a span of 17 bases. There are 16 residues in the CDR3. CDR1 is LNHNV and CDR2 is YYDKDF in the germline V gene (reference sequence). CDR3 amino acids: CATSRGSGTGKTEAFF. The CDR3 DNA reads TGTGCCACCAGCAGAGGTTCGGGCACAGGAAAAACTGAAGCTTTCTTT.

The chain is built from TRBV9 and TRBJ1-2; 10 bases align to TRBD1. The J segment lost 9 bases and the V segment lost 0 bases, leaving 5 bases of the junction unmatched. CDR3 length: 14 residues. Looked up from germline, CDR1 is SGDLS and CDR2 is YYNGEE. The chain's CDR3 is CASSVGGTGVSYTF. In nucleotides, the CDR3 is TGTGCCAGCAGCGTAGGTGGGACAGGGGTCAGCTACACCTTC.

This clone showed up just once. The chain combines TRBV4-3 with TRBJ2-2; 9 bases are shared with TRBD2. There are 16 residues in the CDR3. Trimming removed 3 bases from V and 6 bases from J; junction bases left unmatched: 8. CDR1 and CDR2 (germline): LGHNA, YSLEER. The CDR3 bases are TGCGCCAGCAGCCATTTGGCGGGGGGGCCCTCCGGGGAGCTGTTTTTT. Its translation: CASSHLAGGPSGELFF.

This clone was found a few times. The rearrangement links TRBV5-6 to TRBJ2-3; D is uncertain. The CDR3 has 12 residues. Trimming pared 2 bases from V and 6 bases from J, leaving 7 bases between. Germline lookup yields CDR1 SGHDT and CDR2 YYEEEE. The CDR3 region is CASSLWRDTQYF. In DNA form, the CDR3 reads TGTGCCAGCAGCTTATGGCGGGATACGCAGTATTTT.